The 21 T cell receptor beta chains listed next were all sequenced from one sample in a study of Ad26.COV2.S vaccination and SARS-CoV-2 variants (dated by TCRdb to the early 2020s). Receptor amplification or capture employed the immunoSEQ multiplex PCR assay. The table was pulled from immuneACCESS by TCRdb, which kept in-frame rearrangements only. Such tables lose some clones; where checked, under half of the loss comes from unresolved V genes, and the rest has no known cause. In this sample the table shows fewer than 800,000 clones, about 89% of which occur a single time. The ten most abundant clones make up about 1.5% of the sample. Reading the label with the study, this specimen's treatment or condition is: 19 received Ad26.COV2.S at low or high dose, single or two shots; 5 received placebo; per-sample allocation not given. For vaccine and placebo recipients, the sequenced repertoires came from samples collected on day 63 after the first injection.

This specimen consisted of peripheral blood, obtained in a trial of Ad26.COV2.S vaccine versus placebo. Source of these receptors: a person between 18 and 59 years old who received the Ad26.COV2.S COVID-19 vaccine or a placebo.

With regard to this clone: Different DNA sequences within this sample yield the same CDR3. V usage is TRBV7-2 and J usage is TRBJ2-6; D might be TRBD2 (6 bases). This CDR3 is built from 15 residues. V was shortened by 5 bases and J by 0 bases, with 8 bases between the two germline ends. Per germline, CDR1 SGHTA and CDR2 FQGNSA. Here the CDR3 DNA reads TGTGCCAGCAGCCCCGGGGGCTCTGGGGCCAACGTCCTGACTTTC. This translates into CASSPGGSGANVLTF.

CDR3 loop: CALDMRTDTQYF. DNA of the CDR3: TGTGCCTTGGACATGCGCACAGATACGCAGTATTTT. The V call is TRBV30, the J call TRBJ2-3, with D possibly matching TRBD1 (5 bases). The CDR3 runs 12 residues. V lost 7 bases and J lost 1, with 9 bases in between. Germline V gives CDR1 GTSNPN, CDR2 SVGIG (reference sequence).

In this sample, this clone turned up once. The V and J genes are TRBV10-3 and TRBJ2-5; 9 bases agree with TRBD1. V gave up 9 bases and J gave up 1 base; unmatched junction bases: 3. Germline-derived CDR1 and CDR2 are ENHRY and SYGVKD. The CDR3 is 13 residues long. In DNA, the CDR3 is TGTGCCATTTTGGACAGGGGCCAAGAGACCCAGTACTTC. This sequence encodes CAILDRGQETQYF.

The chain combines TRBV2 with TRBJ1-5; 8 bases map to TRBD1. Germline CDR1 reads SNHLY; CDR2 reads FYNNEI. With 6 bases clipped from V and 2 bases from J, the junction kept 6 bases outside the gene matches. The CDR3 is 15 residues long. Here the CDR3 DNA reads TGTGCCAGCAGGTCAGGGGGCGGGCGCAATCAGCCCCAGCATTTT. Translated, it gives CASRSGGGRNQPQHF.

The sample holds one count of this clone. V usage is TRBV19 and J usage is TRBJ2-7, with 9 bases that match TRBD1. Germline CDR1 and CDR2: LNHDA and SQIVND (reference sequence). The CDR3 is made up of 16 amino acids. J was trimmed by 2 bases and V by 2 bases; bases with no gene match: 7. CDR3 sequence reads: CASSITGGQGTYEQYF. The CDR3, as DNA: TGTGCCAGTAGTATAACAGGGGGACAGGGCACCTACGAGCAGTACTTC.

The genes are TRBV6-2 or TRBV6-3 and TRBJ1-2; D unclear. The V gene lost 3 bases and the J gene lost 3 bases, with 11 bases spanning the gap. Germline CDR1 MNHEY, CDR2 SVGEGT. The CDR3 sequence is 14 residues long. CDR3 coding DNA: TGTGCCAGCAGTTATAGAGGCGTGCACTATGGCTACACCTTC. It translates to CASSYRGVHYGYTF.

The chain's CDR3 is CASSLAPQSINQPQHF. CDR3 in DNA: TGTGCCAGCAGCTTGGCCCCCCAGTCAATCAATCAGCCCCAGCATTTT. The rearrangement links TRBV5-8 to TRBJ1-5; D call uncertain. Germline V lookup: CDR1 SGHTS, CDR2 YDEGEE. The CDR3 is 16 amino acids. V gave up 0 bases and J gave up 3 bases, with 13 bases separating them.

CDR3 residues: CATSDSGQGHNYGYTF. The CDR3 DNA follows: TGTGCCACCAGTGATTCCGGACAGGGTCATAACTATGGCTACACCTTC. The J gene is TRBJ1-2, the V gene TRBV24-1; TRBD1 aligns across 8 bases. The ends lost 2 bases at V and 1 base at J; junction bases unmatched: 5. This CDR3 has 16 residues. CDR1 KGHDR and CDR2 SFDVKD come from the germline V gene.

The chain carries TRBV15 and TRBJ2-7; the D is unclear. V was clipped by 3 bases and J by 3 bases, with 9 bases between them. This CDR3 is 13 amino acids long. Germline values: CDR1 LNHNV, CDR2 YYDKDF (reference sequence). As DNA, the CDR3 is TGTGCCACCAGCAGCTCCAAGGGCTACGAGCAGTACTTC. Translating it yields CATSSSKGYEQYF.

The V gene is TRBV7-9, the J gene TRBJ1-5; D is perhaps TRBD1 (5 bases). Germline V gene sequence: CDR1 SEHNR, CDR2 FQNEAQ (reference sequence). With 2 bases removed from V and 5 bases from J, the gap between germline ends came to 10 bases. This CDR3 is built from 14 residues. DNA of the CDR3: TGTGCCAGCAGCTTAAGTTCGGGGGATCAGCCCCAGCATTTT. It specifies CASSLSSGDQPQHF. Complete variable domain (other parts from reference TRBV7-9 and TRBJ1-5): DTGVSQNPRHKITKRGQNVTFRCDPISEHNRLYWYRQTLGQGPEFLTYFQNEAQLEKSRLLSDRFSAERPKGSFSTLEIQRTEQGDSAMYLCASSLSSGDQPQHFGDGTRLSIL.

The gene calls are TRBV19 and TRBJ2-3; the match to TRBD2 covers 7 bases. CDR3 length equals 17 residues. The ends lost 4 bases at V and 0 bases at J; junction bases unmatched: 10. Germline lookup yields CDR1 LNHDA and CDR2 SQIVND (reference sequence). The CDR3 here is CASSKEVRGGSTDTQYF. The CDR3, as DNA: TGTGCCAGTAGTAAAGAGGTCCGGGGAGGGAGCACAGATACGCAGTATTTT.

The chain links TRBV13 to TRBJ2-7; maybe TRBD2 (5 bases). V dropped 0 bases and J dropped 6 bases, with 6 bases sitting between them. This CDR3 region has 12 residues. Germline loops: CDR1 PRHDT, CDR2 FYEKMQ (reference sequence). CDR3 sequence reads: CASSLGRVEQYF. CDR3 nucleotides: TGTGCCAGCAGCTTAGGGAGGGTCGAGCAGTACTTC.

J is TRBJ1-5 and V is TRBV5-8; no clear D gene. Between the trimmed V and J ends, which lost 3 bases and 6 bases, there was a span of 1 base. The CDR3 has 10 residues. CDR1 and CDR2 (germline): SGHTS, YDEGEE. Here the CDR3 DNA reads TGTGCCAGCAGCTCTCAGCCCCAGCATTTT. Its protein product is CASSSQPQHF.

The chain recombines TRBV19 with TRBJ1-2; no definite D call. This CDR3 has 13 residues. The V gene lost 8 bases and the J gene lost 4 bases, with 14 bases spanning the gap. Germline values: CDR1 LNHDA, CDR2 SQIVND (reference sequence). CDR3: CASPQPGGYGYTF. CDR3 DNA: TGTGCCAGTCCACAGCCGGGTGGCTATGGCTACACCTTC.

The chain is built from TRBV2 and TRBJ2-5; TRBD2 matches 7 bases. This CDR3 spans 14 amino acids. V shed 8 bases, J shed 2 bases, and the junction held 8 bases outside the gene matches. Germline CDR1 reads SNHLY; CDR2 reads FYNNEI. DNA of the CDR3: TGTGCCAGCCTCGGGACTAAACTTCAAGAGACCCAGTACTTC. Its protein product is CASLGTKLQETQYF.

This clone was seen just once. J is TRBJ1-2 and V is TRBV30; possible D gene TRBD1, 5 bases. The germline V gene has CDR1 GTSNPN and CDR2 SVGIG (reference sequence). The CDR3 runs 14 residues. Trimming removed 0 bases from V and 1 base from J, with 9 bases in between. The CDR3 DNA follows: TGTGCCTGGAGTGTACGGGGCTATAACTATGGCTACACCTTC. Translated, it gives CAWSVRGYNYGYTF.

This clone was picked up a small number of times. The chain uses TRBV14 and TRBJ1-2; 8 nucleotides agree with TRBD1. The CDR3 sequence is 16 residues long. V shed 0 bases, J shed 4 bases, and the junction held 7 bases outside the gene matches. Germline CDR1 and CDR2: SGHDN and FVKESK. The CDR3: CASSQDLQGEIYGYTF. The CDR3 DNA is TGTGCCAGCAGCCAAGACCTACAGGGGGAAATCTATGGCTACACCTTC.

The CDR3 region is CASSLRQEGYTF. DNA of the CDR3: TGTGCCAGCAGCCTCCGACAGGAAGGCTACACCTTC. The rearrangement uses TRBV11-2 and TRBJ1-2, with D possibly TRBD1 on 6 matching bases. Germline V gene data show CDR1 as SGHAT and CDR2 as FQNNGV. This CDR3 contains 12 residues. The V gene lost 5 bases and the J gene lost 8 bases, with 12 bases spanning the gap.

The chain employs TRBV19 and TRBJ2-5; D gene unclear. This CDR3 has 14 amino acids. Germline V CDR1 and CDR2: LNHDA, SQIVND (reference sequence). Trimming shortened V by 2 bases and J by 4 bases, and 11 bases separated the two germline ends. The CDR3 DNA reads TGTGCCAGTAGTATATCAGCCCAGCCAGAGACCCAGTACTTC. Encoded protein: CASSISAQPETQYF.

This chain connects TRBV5-4 to TRBJ1-1, with a weak D call TRBD1 (5 bases). This CDR3 region has 15 residues. Trimming took 3 bases from V and 1 from J, leaving 13 bases between them. CDR1 is SGHNT, CDR2 YYREEE, per germline (reference sequence). DNA of the CDR3: TGTGCCAGCAGCTCCCAGACAGAAGGGAACACTGAAGCTTTCTTT. Translation gives CASSSQTEGNTEAFF.

The chain has TRBV18 and TRBJ2-7, with 15 bases matching TRBD2. V shed 4 bases and J 0 bases; nucleotides not matched to a gene: 4. CDR3 length equals 17 residues. Germline-derived CDR1 and CDR2 are KGHSH and LQKENI. CDR3: CASSRGTSGRSSYEQYF. CDR3 nucleotide sequence: TGTGCCAGCTCACGGGGGACTAGCGGGAGGAGCTCCTACGAGCAGTACTTC.